The clone carrying this TCR beta chain showed up just a few times. Isolation per sample recovered at least 6 million PBMCs. Primed by a sample-barcoded 5' primer and a J-beta primer mix, a second PCR proceeded for 7 to 11 cycles. TCRdb passed the 5' RACE reads through MiXCR, listing each CDR3 protein once. In the table there are over a million distinct CDR3 sequences, 35% to 55% of which are singletons. The data were taken from a study of blood T cells in healthy people across ages. This clonotype was obtained from a woman aged 60-75 years in good health. Sequencing input: blood.

CDR3 region: CASSPVAERQETQYF. CDR3 nucleotides: TGTGCCAGCAGCCCCGTAGCGGAGAGGCAAGAGACCCAGTACTTC. The chain links TRBV3-1 to TRBJ2-5; TRBD2 is a possible D gene (6 bases). The V end lost 4 bases, the J end lost 2 bases, and 14 bases lay between the germline ends. Germline V gene sequence: CDR1 LGHDT, CDR2 YNNKEL (reference sequence). The CDR3 has 15 residues.